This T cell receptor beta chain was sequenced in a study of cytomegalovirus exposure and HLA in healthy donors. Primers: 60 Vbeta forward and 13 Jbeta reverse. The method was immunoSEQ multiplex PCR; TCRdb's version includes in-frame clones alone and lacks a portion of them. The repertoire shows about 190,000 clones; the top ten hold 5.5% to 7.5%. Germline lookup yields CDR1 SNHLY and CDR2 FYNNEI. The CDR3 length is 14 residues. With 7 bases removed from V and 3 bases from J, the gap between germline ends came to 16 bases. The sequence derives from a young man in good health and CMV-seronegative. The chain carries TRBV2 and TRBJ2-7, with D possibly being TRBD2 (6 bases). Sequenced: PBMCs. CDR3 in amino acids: CASIKHRGLYEQYF. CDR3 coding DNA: TGTGCCAGCATTAAACATCGGGGACTCTACGAGCAGTACTTC. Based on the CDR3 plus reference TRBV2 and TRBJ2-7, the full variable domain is EPEVTQTPSHQVTQMGQEVILRCVPISNHLYFYWYRQILGQKVEFLVSFYNNEISEKSEIFDDQFSVERPDGSNFTLKIRSTKLEDSAMYFCASIKHRGLYEQYFGPGTRLTVT.